This T cell receptor (beta chain) was sequenced for a study of blood T cell repertoires in COVID-19. Per the study methods: Estimation of nucleated cell counts was performed using reference gene primer amplification. Using immunoSEQ multiplex PCR, the repertoire was profiled, and TCRdb retains in-frame clones only, with some absent. V and J calls and clone size come straight from that table; D and trimming were deduced from the DNA. The table has roughly 200,000 clones, around nine tenths seen once. CDR3 length equals 15 residues. Looked up from germline, CDR1 is SGHRS and CDR2 is YFSETQ. Trimming cost V 4 bases and J 5 bases, with 18 bases left between them.

The sequencing input was peripheral blood. The sequence came from a woman aged 40 to 55 who had recovered from COVID-19. V is TRBV5-1 and J is TRBJ2-5, with D possibly being TRBD2 (5 bases). In DNA form, the CDR3 reads TGCGCCAGCAGCCCATACCGGCGGGTGGAGGAGACCCAGTACTTC. Protein sequence: CASSPYRRVEETQYF. The complete variable domain, with remaining parts taken from reference TRBV5-1 and TRBJ2-5, reads KAGVTQTPRYLIKTRGQQVTLSCSPISGHRSVSWYQQTPGQGLQFLFEYFSETQRNKGNFPGRFSGRQFSNSRSEMNVSTLELGDSALYLCASSPYRRVEETQYFGPGTRLLVL.